This T cell receptor (beta chain) was recorded in a study of T cell responses to AZD1222 COVID-19 vaccine. Points from the study as a whole: Repertoire sampling happened only post peak T cell response. Nearly half of spike-specific TCRs reportedly target variant regions that are unmutated in the B.1.351 and B.1.1.7 variants.

This clone was recorded only once. Antigen specificity is unknown. The CDR3 totals 14 residues. Germline CDR1 SEHNR, CDR2 FQNEAQ (reference sequence). With V trimmed by 4 bases and J by 7 bases, 4 bases remained unmatched. Data came from immunoSEQ multiplex PCR; TCRdb stores just in-frame clones and leaves some out. This table has about 28,000 clones, under 90% appearing once. The chain couples TRBV7-9 to TRBJ2-1; 10 nucleotides align to TRBD2. The sequence was collected from an adult in good health. The sequenced sample was peripheral blood, obtained on day 0 of AZD1222 vaccination. The CDR3 region is CASSSLAGVNEQFF. CDR3 nucleotides: TGTGCCAGCAGCTCCCTAGCGGGAGTTAATGAGCAGTTCTTC.